The rows below give T cell receptor beta chains drawn from one sample of a study of blood T cell repertoires in COVID-19. Libraries were prepared by immunoSEQ multiplex PCR; TCRdb keeps only in-frame clonotypes and omits some of them. The sample yields 200,000 to 250,000 clones, roughly 88% seen once. The sequenced material came from peripheral blood. The source is a man older than 75 with acute or convalescent COVID-19. Both conserved end residues are part of each CDR3. The order of the fields is J gene, V gene, D gene, CDR3 protein. The D gene is left open where the match is weak.

>TRBJ1-6|TRBV9|TRBD1
CASSVTGQDSPLHF
>TRBJ1-3|TRBV18|.
CASSADGSSGNTIYF
>TRBJ1-2|TRBV28|.
CASTGGGPHYGYTF
>TRBJ2-5|TRBV18|.
CASSPPLLAWETQYF
>TRBJ2-1|TRBV5-4|TRBD2
CASSLEQAGWNEQFF
>TRBJ1-6|TRBV7-2|.
CASSLGGRSSPLHF
>TRBJ2-1|TRBV12-3/TRBV12-4|.
CASTKRDNEQFF
>TRBJ2-3|TRBV9|TRBD1
CASSVGQGGTDTQYF
>TRBJ1-3|TRBV5-1|TRBD1
CASSTSTIQGASGNTIYF
>TRBJ1-5|TRBV27|.
CASSLSRVEPQHF
>TRBJ2-5|TRBV7-7|.
CASTKATSGGETQYF
>TRBJ2-1|TRBV28|.
CASSGRDNEQFF
>TRBJ2-7|TRBV29-1|TRBD2
CSVEFAGGSGAYEQYF
>TRBJ1-2|TRBV28|TRBD1
CASSRQGYGYTF
>TRBJ1-3|TRBV6-5|.
CASSLTVPDSGNTIYF
>TRBJ2-7|TRBV6-5|.
CASREGTRSEQYF
>TRBJ2-3|TRBV5-1|.
CASGVGLSTDTQYF
>TRBJ1-1|TRBV7-2|.
CASSLRWNTEAFF
>TRBJ2-1|TRBV6-5|TRBD1
CASSYGTGTGNEQFF
>TRBJ2-2|TRBV29-1|TRBD1
CSVRMGTANTGELFF
>TRBJ2-3|TRBV19|.
CASSTSSFTDTQYF
>TRBJ1-1|TRBV3-1/TRBV3-2|.
CASSAQFEAFF
>TRBJ1-5|TRBV6-6|TRBD1
CASSRTGVDNQPQHF
>TRBJ2-3|TRBV5-1|.
CASSLEQGIGTDTQYF
>TRBJ1-2|TRBV2|TRBD1
CASSAGQGYGYTF
>TRBJ1-1|TRBV9|.
CASSVASRNTEAFF
>TRBJ2-5|TRBV5-4|.
CASSPTGGRGETQYF
>TRBJ1-1|TRBV28|.
CASSLQQINTEAFF
>TRBJ2-5|TRBV15|TRBD2
CATSRAGWASGMGETQYF
>TRBJ1-6|TRBV2|.
CASSTSGTPNSPLHF
>TRBJ1-1|TRBV6-5|TRBD1
CASRAPGTANTEAFF
>TRBJ1-1|TRBV5-1|.
CASSLGRGTEAFF
>TRBJ2-7|TRBV24-1|.
CATSDSGTPYEQYF
>TRBJ2-7|TRBV5-1|.
CASSLDSGVLYEQYF
>TRBJ2-3|TRBV2|.
CASSENLVSVDTQYF
>TRBJ1-1|TRBV6-5|.
CASSPPGNTEAFF
>TRBJ2-7|TRBV9|.
CASSGGGPPGEQYF
>TRBJ1-1|TRBV10-1|TRBD1
CASSDPPGTGGLNTEAFF
>TRBJ2-5|TRBV7-7|TRBD2
CASSPLRTSGVETQYF
>TRBJ1-1|TRBV5-6|.
CASFTGGNRGTEAFF
>TRBJ2-7|TRBV19|.
CASSPLGASLGEQYF
>TRBJ1-2|TRBV19|.
CASSVYLRGYTF